These 17 T cell receptor beta chains share one sample of origin, sequenced in a study of vaccination effects on CD4 cells after COVID-19. Here immunoSEQ multiplex PCR was the method, and the copy in TCRdb shows in-frame clones only, minus some. The table includes about 17,000 clones, approximately 82% detected once. Viral peptide pools were used in the ViraFEST assay to expand antigen-specific CD4+ T cells, and sequencing came afterward. Following culture for nine to ten days, CD4+ T cells were isolated. From March to December 2020, the person had a SARS-CoV-2 infection that was confirmed by PCR. BNT162b2 vaccine or mRNA-1273 vaccine was given to participants in two doses. These receptors lack a known antigen. Sequences were derived from CD4+ T cells from PBMCs cultured with SARS-CoV-2 spike peptides, sampled after COVID-19 vaccination. The receptor set was obtained from a human donor who had a prior SARS-CoV-2 infection.

This rearrangement joins TRBV6-5 to TRBJ1-1; tentative D call: TRBD1 (6 bases). The CDR3 length is 14 residues. Trimming shortened V by 2 bases and J by 3 bases, and 10 bases separated the two germline ends. CDR1 and CDR2 (germline): MNHEY, SVGAGI. The CDR3 region has the DNA TGTGCCAGCAGTTACGGAGCAGGGGACACTGAAGCTTTCTTT. It encodes CASSYGAGDTEAFF.

V and J are TRBV4-2 and TRBJ2-5; D not certain. CDR1 is LGHNA and CDR2 is YNFKEQ in the germline V gene. Trimming cost V 3 bases and J 5 bases, with 10 bases left between them. The CDR3 is 13 residues long. CDR3 protein: CASSQNVWETQYF. CDR3 in DNA: TGTGCCAGCAGCCAGAATGTCTGGGAGACCCAGTACTTC.

This chain joins TRBV6-2 or TRBV6-3 and TRBJ1-1, with TRBD1 as a possible D gene (6 bases). CDR1 and CDR2 (germline): MNHEY, SVGEGT. Trimming took off 6 bases at V and 6 bases at J, with 23 bases between the two ends. This CDR3 has 16 amino acids. CDR3 in amino acids: CASSITRGQLNPEAFF. CDR3 nucleotide sequence: TGTGCCAGCAGCATCACCCGCGGACAGCTAAACCCTGAAGCTTTCTTT.

This chain uses TRBV23-1 with TRBJ1-3; no firm D call. TRBV23-1 is labeled an ORF, and its function is uncertain. CDR3 length equals 17 residues. Trimming took off 2 bases at V and 1 base at J, with 15 bases between the two ends. The CDR3 region has the DNA TGCGCCAGCAGTCAAAAGCTCACTCGGGAGTCTGGAAACACCATATATTTT. Translation: CASSQKLTRESGNTIYF.

This clone was counted between two and nine times. The gene calls are TRBV7-8 and TRBJ1-1; D not certain. CDR1 is SGHVS, CDR2 FQNEAQ, per germline. Trimming took 3 bases from V and 2 from J, leaving 4 bases between them. This CDR3 is built from 12 residues. This CDR3 reads CASSFLNTEAFF. The CDR3 DNA follows: TGTGCCAGCAGCTTCCTCAACACTGAAGCTTTCTTT.

The table lists this clone with a few counts. The V and J genes are TRBV3-1 (or the pseudogene TRBV3-2) and TRBJ2-4; 7 positions agree with TRBD2. The CDR3 consists of 11 residues. V gave up 5 bases and J gave up 16 bases; unmatched junction bases: 8. Germline V gene lookup returns CDR1 LGHDT and CDR2 YNNKEL (reference sequence). The CDR3 loop reads CASSLGLLVYF. The DNA for the CDR3 is TGTGCCAGCAGCTTGGGACTACTCGTTTACTTC.

The chain joins TRBV10-3 to TRBJ1-3; TRBD1 agrees at 9 bases. CDR3 length: 14 residues. V lost 6 bases, J lost 4 bases, and 4 bases stayed unmatched. Looked up from germline, CDR1 is ENHRY and CDR2 is SYGVKD. Written as DNA, the CDR3 is TGTGCCATCAGCCCGACAGGGGGGGGAAACACCATATATTTT. Translated, it gives CAISPTGGGNTIYF.

This chain uses TRBV7-3 with TRBJ2-2; D call uncertain. CDR1 SGHTA and CDR2 FQGTGA come from the germline V gene. The CDR3 has 13 amino acids. The V end lost 3 bases, the J end lost 6 bases, and 8 bases lay between the germline ends. The CDR3 DNA is TGTGCCAGCAGCTTGGGGTCCCCCGGGGAGCTGTTTTTT. Protein sequence: CASSLGSPGELFF. The full variable domain, its missing parts supplied by reference TRBV7-3 and TRBJ2-2, is GAGVSQTPSNKVTEKGKYVELRCDPISGHTALYWYRQSLGQGPEFLIYFQGTGAADDSGLPNDRFFAVRPEGSVSTLKIQRTERGDSAVYLCASSLGSPGELFFGEGSRLTVL.

The J gene is TRBJ1-3, the V gene TRBV6-5; a weak D match, TRBD1 (5 bases). V lost 6 bases and J 0 bases, leaving 6 bases between the germline ends. The V gene's germline CDR1 is MNHEY and CDR2 SVGAGI. The CDR3 totals 13 residues. The CDR3 sequence: CASRGPSGNTIYF. The CDR3 DNA reads TGTGCCAGCAGGGGGCCCTCTGGAAACACCATATATTTT.

The V gene is TRBV9, the J gene TRBJ2-3; D remains unclear. CDR3 length equals 16 residues. Germline V gene sequence: CDR1 SGDLS, CDR2 YYNGEE. V dropped 0 bases and J dropped 1 base, with 12 bases sitting between them. The CDR3 loop reads CASSVAVSRGTDTQYF. The CDR3 coding sequence is TGTGCCAGCAGCGTAGCGGTGAGTCGGGGCACAGATACGCAGTATTTT.

J is TRBJ2-5 and V is TRBV28; D gene uncertain. The CDR3 contains 16 residues. The V end lost 3 bases, the J end lost 1 base, and 15 bases lay between the germline ends. Germline V CDR1 and CDR2: MDHEN, SYDVKM. The CDR3 is CASSFVTRGPQETQYF. In DNA form, the CDR3 reads TGTGCCAGCAGTTTTGTAACCCGAGGCCCCCAAGAGACCCAGTACTTC.

The chain has TRBV7-3 and TRBJ2-1, with 7 bases that match TRBD2. V was pared by 2 bases and J by 7 bases, with 8 bases of the junction left unmatched. The CDR3 covers 15 residues. The germline V gene has CDR1 SGHTA and CDR2 FQGTGA. CDR3 DNA sequence: TGTGCCAGCAGCTTATCCCGGACTAGTAAAAATGAGCAGTTCTTC. Amino acid sequence: CASSLSRTSKNEQFF. The complete variable domain, with remaining parts taken from reference TRBV7-3 and TRBJ2-1, reads GAGVSQTPSNKVTEKGKYVELRCDPISGHTALYWYRQSLGQGPEFLIYFQGTGAADDSGLPNDRFFAVRPEGSVSTLKIQRTERGDSAVYLCASSLSRTSKNEQFFGPGTRLTVL.

V is TRBV5-1 and J is TRBJ2-5, with D unclear. The CDR3 loop spans 11 amino acids. V was pared by 4 bases and J by 4 bases, with 5 bases between. Germline loops: CDR1 SGHRS, CDR2 YFSETQ. The CDR3 loop is CASSLRETQYF. In DNA form, the CDR3 reads TGCGCCAGCAGCCTTCGAGAGACCCAGTACTTC. Looking up the rest from reference TRBV5-1 and TRBJ2-5 gives the full variable domain: KAGVTQTPRYLIKTRGQQVTLSCSPISGHRSVSWYQQTPGQGLQFLFEYFSETQRNKGNFPGRFSGRQFSNSRSEMNVSTLELGDSALYLCASSLRETQYFGPGTRLLVL.

The gene calls are TRBV10-1 and TRBJ2-5; unclear D gene. The germline CDR1 and CDR2 sequences are WNHNN and SYGVQD (reference sequence). Trimming removed 6 bases at V and 0 bases at J, with 8 bases between. The length of the CDR3 is 13 residues. The chain's CDR3 is CASRRMYQETQYF. Written as DNA, the CDR3 is TGCGCCAGCAGACGGATGTACCAAGAGACCCAGTACTTC.

This clone has more than one count but fewer than ten. The chain joins TRBV10-3 to TRBJ2-7; 8 bases map to TRBD1. Germline CDR1 ENHRY, CDR2 SYGVKD. CDR3 length: 15 amino acids. Trimming removed 4 bases from V and 5 bases from J; junction bases left unmatched: 10. CDR3 bases: TGTGCCATCAGTGGAATCTGGACAGGGATCGACGAGCAGTACTTC. Protein product: CAISGIWTGIDEQYF.

Here the CDR3 reads CATSNNSPLHF. The DNA of the CDR3 is TGTGCCACCAGCAATAATTCACCCCTCCACTTT. The chain links TRBV15 to TRBJ1-6; D is uncertain. Germline CDR1 is LNHNV and CDR2 is YYDKDF (reference sequence). V lost 4 bases, J lost 5 bases, and 0 bases lay in between. The CDR3 has 11 amino acids.

The chain employs TRBV7-3 and TRBJ1-2; 7 bases match TRBD1. The V gene's germline CDR1 is SGHTA and CDR2 FQGTGA. This CDR3 is built from 12 residues. The V and J ends lost 4 bases and 7 bases, in that order; junction bases with no gene match: 3. The CDR3 loop is CASSSGGSGYTF. The CDR3 DNA reads as TGTGCCAGCAGCTCAGGGGGATCTGGCTACACCTTC.